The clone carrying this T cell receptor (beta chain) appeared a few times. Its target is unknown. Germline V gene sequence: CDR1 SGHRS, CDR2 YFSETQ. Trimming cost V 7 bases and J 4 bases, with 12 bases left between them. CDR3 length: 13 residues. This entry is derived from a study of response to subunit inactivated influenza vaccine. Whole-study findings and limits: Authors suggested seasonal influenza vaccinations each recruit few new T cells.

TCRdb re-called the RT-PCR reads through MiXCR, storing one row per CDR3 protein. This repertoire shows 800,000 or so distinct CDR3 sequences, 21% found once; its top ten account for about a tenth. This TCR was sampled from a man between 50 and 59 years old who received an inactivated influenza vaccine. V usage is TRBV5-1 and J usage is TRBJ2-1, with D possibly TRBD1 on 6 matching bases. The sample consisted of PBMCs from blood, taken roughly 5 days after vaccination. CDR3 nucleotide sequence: TGCGCCAGCTGCCCGGACAGTTACAATGAGCAGTTCTTC. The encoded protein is CASCPDSYNEQFF.